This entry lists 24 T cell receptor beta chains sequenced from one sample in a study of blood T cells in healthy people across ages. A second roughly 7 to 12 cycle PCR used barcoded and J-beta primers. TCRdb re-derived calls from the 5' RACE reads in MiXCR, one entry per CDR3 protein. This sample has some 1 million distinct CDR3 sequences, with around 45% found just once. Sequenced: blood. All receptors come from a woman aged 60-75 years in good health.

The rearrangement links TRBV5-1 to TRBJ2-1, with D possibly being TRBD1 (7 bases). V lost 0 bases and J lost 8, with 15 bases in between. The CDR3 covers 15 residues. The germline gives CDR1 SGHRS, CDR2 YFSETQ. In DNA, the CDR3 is TGCGCCAGCAGCTTGGCTCAGGGGGGTCAATATGAGCAGTTCTTC. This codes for CASSLAQGGQYEQFF.

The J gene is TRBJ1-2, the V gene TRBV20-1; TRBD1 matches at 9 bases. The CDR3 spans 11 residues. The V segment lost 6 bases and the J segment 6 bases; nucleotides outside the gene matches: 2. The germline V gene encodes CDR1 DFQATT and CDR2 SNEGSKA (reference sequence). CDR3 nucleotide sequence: TGCAGTGCCGGACAGGGGCATGGCTACACCTTC. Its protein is CSAGQGHGYTF.

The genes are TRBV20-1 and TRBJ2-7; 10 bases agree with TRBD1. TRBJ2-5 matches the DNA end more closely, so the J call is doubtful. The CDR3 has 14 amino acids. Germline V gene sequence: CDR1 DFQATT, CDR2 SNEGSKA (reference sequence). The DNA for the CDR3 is TGCAGTGCTAGCGAGACAGGGGGCATAGAGACCCAGTACTTC. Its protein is CSASETGGIETQYF.

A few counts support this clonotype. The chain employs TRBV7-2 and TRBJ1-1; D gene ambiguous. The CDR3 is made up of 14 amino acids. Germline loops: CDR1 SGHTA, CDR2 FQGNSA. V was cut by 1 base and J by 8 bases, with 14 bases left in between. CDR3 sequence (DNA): TGTGCCAGCAGCTTAGATGGTAGAGGGATGGAAGCTTTCTTT. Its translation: CASSLDGRGMEAFF.

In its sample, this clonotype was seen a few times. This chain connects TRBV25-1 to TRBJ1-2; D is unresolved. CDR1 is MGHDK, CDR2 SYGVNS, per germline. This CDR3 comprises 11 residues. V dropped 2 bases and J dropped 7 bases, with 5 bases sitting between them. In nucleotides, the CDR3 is TGTGCCAGCAGTGAAGGCGGTGGCTACACCTTC. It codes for CASSEGGGYTF.

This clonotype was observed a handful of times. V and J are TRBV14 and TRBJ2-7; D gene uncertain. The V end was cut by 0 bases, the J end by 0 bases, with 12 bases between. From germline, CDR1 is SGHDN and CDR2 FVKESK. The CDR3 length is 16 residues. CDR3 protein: CASSQDSGRSSYEQYF. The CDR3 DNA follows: TGTGCCAGCAGCCAAGATTCCGGCAGGAGCTCCTACGAGCAGTACTTC.

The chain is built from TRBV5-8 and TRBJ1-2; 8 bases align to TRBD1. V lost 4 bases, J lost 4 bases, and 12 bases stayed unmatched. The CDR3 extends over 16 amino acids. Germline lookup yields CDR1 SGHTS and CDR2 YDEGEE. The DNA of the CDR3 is TGTGCCAGCAGCGGCGGGACAGGATTTTTTGTCTATGGCTACACCTTC. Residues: CASSGGTGFFVYGYTF.

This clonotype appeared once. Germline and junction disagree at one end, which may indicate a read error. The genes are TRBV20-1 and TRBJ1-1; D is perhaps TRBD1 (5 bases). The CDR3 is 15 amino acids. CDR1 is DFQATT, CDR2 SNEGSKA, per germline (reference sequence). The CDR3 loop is CSATLRDPSNTDAFF. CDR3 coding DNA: TGCAGTGCTACTCTGCGGGACCCCTCGAACACTGATGCTTTCTTT.

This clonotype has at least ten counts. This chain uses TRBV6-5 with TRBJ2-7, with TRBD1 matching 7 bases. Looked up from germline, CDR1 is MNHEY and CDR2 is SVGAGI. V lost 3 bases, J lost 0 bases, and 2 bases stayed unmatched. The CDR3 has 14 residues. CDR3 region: CASSYRDSSYEQYF. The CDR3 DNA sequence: TGTGCCAGCAGTTATCGGGACAGCTCCTACGAGCAGTACTTC.

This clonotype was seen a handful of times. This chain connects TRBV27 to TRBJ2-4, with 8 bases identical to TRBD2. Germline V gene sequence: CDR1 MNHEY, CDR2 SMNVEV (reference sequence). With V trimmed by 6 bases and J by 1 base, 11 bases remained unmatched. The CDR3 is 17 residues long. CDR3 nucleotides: TGTGCCAGCAGCTCCGGGAGGGGGGGCTTTGCCAAAAACATTCAGTACTTC. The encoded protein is CASSSGRGGFAKNIQYF.

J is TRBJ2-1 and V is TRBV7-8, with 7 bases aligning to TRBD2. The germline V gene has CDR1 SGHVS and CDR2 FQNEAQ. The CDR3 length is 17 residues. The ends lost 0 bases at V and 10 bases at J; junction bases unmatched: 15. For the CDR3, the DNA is TGTGCCAGCAGCTTAGCGCGGGGGAGGGAAGGGCCCTACGAGCAGTTCTTC. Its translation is CASSLARGREGPYEQFF.

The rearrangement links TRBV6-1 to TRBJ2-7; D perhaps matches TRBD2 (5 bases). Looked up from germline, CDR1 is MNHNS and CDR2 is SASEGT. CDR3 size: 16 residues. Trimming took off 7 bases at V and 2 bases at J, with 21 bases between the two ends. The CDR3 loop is CASMGDFLHGAYEQYF. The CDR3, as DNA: TGTGCCAGCATGGGAGACTTCTTACATGGGGCCTACGAGCAGTACTTC.

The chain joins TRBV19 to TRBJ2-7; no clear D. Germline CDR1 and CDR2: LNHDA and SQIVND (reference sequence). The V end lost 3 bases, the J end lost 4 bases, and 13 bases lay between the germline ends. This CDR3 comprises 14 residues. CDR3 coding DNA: TGTGCCAGTAGTATGGCCGACGCGAAATACGAGCAGTACTTC. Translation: CASSMADAKYEQYF.

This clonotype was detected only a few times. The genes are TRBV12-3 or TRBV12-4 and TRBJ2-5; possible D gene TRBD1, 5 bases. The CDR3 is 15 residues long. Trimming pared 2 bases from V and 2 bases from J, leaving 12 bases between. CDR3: CASSLSGHPQETQYF. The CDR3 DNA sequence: TGTGCCAGCAGTTTATCCGGACACCCGCAAGAGACCCAGTACTTC.

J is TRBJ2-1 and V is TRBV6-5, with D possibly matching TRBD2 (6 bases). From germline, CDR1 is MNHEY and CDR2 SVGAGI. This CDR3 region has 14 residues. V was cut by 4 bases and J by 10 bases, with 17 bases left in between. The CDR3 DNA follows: TGTGCCAGCAGTTGGGCGGGACCCCTGGGGGAGCAGTTCTTC. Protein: CASSWAGPLGEQFF.

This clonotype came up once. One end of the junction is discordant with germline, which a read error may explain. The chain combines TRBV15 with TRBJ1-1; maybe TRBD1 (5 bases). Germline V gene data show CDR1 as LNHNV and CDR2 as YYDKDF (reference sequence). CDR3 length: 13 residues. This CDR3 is CAPSREGEEEAFF. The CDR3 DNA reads TGTGCCCCCAGCAGAGAAGGGGAAGAAGAAGCTTTCTTT.

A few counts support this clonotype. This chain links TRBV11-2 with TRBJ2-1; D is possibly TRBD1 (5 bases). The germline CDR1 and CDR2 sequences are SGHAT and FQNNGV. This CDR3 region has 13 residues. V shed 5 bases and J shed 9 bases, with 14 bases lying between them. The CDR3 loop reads CASSDLRVGEQFF. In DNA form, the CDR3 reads TGTGCCAGCAGCGACCTCAGGGTGGGTGAGCAGTTCTTC.

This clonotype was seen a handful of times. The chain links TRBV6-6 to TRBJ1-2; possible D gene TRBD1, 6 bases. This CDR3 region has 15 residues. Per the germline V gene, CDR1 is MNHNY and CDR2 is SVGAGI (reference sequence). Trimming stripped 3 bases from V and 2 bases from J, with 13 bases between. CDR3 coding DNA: TGTGCCAGCAGTTATTCGGCCGGACAGAACTATGGCTACACCTTC. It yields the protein CASSYSAGQNYGYTF.

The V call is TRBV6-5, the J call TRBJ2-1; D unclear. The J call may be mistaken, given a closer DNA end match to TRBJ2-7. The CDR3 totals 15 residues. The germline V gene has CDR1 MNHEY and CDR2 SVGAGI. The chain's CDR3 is CASRPASSSYNEQYF. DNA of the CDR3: TGTGCCAGCAGACCAGCCTCGAGCTCCTACAATGAGCAGTACTTC.

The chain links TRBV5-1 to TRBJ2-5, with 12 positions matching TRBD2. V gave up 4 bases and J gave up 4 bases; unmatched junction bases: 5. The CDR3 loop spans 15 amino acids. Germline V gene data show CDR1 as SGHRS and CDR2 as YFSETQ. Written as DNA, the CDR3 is TGCGCCAGCAGCATATCTAGCGGGAGGGCAGAGACCCAGTACTTC. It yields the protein CASSISSGRAETQYF.

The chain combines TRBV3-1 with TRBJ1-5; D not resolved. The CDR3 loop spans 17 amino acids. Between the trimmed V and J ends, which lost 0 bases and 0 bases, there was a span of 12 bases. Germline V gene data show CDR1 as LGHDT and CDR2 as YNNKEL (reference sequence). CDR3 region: CASSQDGPAYSNQPQHF. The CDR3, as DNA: TGTGCCAGCAGCCAAGATGGGCCGGCTTATAGCAATCAGCCCCAGCATTTT.

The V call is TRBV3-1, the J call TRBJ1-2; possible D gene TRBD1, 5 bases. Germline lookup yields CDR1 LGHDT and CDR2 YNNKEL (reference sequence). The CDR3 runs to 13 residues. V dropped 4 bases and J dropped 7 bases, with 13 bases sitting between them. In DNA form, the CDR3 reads TGTGCCAGCAGCCCTCGGTGGGGCGGTGGCTACACCTTC. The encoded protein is CASSPRWGGGYTF.

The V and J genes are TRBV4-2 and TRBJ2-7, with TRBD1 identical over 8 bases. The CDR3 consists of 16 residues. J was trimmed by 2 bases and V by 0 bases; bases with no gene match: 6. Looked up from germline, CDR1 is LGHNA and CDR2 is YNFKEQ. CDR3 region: CASSQDSGTGAYEQYF. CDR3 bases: TGTGCCAGCAGCCAAGATTCCGGGACAGGCGCCTACGAGCAGTACTTC.

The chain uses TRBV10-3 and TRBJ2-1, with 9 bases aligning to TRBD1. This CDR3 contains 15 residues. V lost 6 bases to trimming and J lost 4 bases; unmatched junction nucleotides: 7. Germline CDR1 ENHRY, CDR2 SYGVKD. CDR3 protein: CAIRSDRGTYNEQFF. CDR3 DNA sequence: TGTGCCATCAGATCGGACAGGGGAACGTACAATGAGCAGTTCTTC.